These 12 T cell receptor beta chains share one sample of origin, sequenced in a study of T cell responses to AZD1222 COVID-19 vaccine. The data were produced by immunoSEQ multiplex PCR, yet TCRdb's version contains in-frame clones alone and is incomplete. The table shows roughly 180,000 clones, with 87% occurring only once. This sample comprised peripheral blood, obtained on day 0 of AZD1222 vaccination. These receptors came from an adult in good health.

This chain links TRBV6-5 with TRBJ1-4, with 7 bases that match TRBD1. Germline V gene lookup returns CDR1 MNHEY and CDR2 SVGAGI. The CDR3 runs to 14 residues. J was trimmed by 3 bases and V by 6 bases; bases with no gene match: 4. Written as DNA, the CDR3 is TGTGCCAGCAGCCCCGACAGGGCTAATGAAAAACTGTTTTTT. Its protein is CASSPDRANEKLFF.

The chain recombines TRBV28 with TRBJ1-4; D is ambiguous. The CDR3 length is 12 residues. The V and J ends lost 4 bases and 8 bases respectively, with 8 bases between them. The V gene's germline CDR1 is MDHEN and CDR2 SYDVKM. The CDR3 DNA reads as TGTGCCAGCAGTTCGTTGGGGGAAAAACTGTTTTTT. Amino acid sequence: CASSSLGEKLFF.

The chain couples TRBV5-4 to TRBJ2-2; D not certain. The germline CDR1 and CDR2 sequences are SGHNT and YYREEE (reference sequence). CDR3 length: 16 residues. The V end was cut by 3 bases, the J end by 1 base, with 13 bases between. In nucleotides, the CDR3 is TGTGCCAGCAGCTCTGTAAGGCAGAAGAACACCGGGGAGCTGTTTTTT. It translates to CASSSVRQKNTGELFF.

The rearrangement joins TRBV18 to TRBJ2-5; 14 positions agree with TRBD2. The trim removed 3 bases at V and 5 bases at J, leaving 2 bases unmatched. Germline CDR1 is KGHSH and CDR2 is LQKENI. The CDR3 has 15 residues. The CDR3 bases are TGTGCCAGCTCACCGGGACTAGCGGGAGTTGAGACCCAGTACTTC. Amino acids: CASSPGLAGVETQYF.

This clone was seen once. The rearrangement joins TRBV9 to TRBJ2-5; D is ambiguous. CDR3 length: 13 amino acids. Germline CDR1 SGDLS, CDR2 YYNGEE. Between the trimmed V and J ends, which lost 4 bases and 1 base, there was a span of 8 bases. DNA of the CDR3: TGTGCCAGCAGCCCTGGTTCCCAAGAGACCCAGTACTTC. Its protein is CASSPGSQETQYF.

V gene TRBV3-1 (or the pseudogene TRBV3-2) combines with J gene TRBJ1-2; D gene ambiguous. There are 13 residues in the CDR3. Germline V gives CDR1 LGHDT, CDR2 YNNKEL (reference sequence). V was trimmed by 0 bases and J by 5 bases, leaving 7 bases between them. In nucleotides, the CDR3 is TGTGCCAGCAGCCAAGATCGGGCTTATGGCTACACCTTC. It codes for CASSQDRAYGYTF.

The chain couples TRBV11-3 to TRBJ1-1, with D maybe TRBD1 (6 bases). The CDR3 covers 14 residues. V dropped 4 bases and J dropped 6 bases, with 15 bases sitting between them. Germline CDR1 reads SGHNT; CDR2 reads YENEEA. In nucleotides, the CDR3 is TGTGCCAGCAGCTCCCAATCCTCAGGGGCTGAAGCTTTCTTT. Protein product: CASSSQSSGAEAFF.

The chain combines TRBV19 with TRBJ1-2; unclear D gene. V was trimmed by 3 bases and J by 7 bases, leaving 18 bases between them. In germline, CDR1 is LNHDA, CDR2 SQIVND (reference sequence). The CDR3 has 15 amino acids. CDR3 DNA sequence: TGTGCCAGTAGTATTGGAAACGGCGGCCCCCTTGGCTACACCTTC. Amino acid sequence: CASSIGNGGPLGYTF.

CDR3 loop: CASSDQHHYGYTF. CDR3 nucleotides: TGTGCCAGCAGCGACCAACATCACTATGGCTACACCTTC. The V call is TRBV9, the J call TRBJ1-2; D remains unclear. Germline loops: CDR1 SGDLS, CDR2 YYNGEE. This CDR3 contains 13 residues. V was clipped by 3 bases and J by 3 bases, with 9 bases between them.

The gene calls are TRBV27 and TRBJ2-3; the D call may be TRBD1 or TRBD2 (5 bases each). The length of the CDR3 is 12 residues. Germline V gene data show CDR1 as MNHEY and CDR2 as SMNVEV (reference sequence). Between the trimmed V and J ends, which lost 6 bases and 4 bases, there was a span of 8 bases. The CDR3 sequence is CASSPGPDTQYF. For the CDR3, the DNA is TGTGCCAGCAGCCCGGGACCAGATACGCAGTATTTT.

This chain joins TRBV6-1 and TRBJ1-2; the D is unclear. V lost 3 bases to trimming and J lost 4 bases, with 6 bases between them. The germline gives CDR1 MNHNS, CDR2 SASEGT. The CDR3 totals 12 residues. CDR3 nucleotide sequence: TGTGCCAGCAGTGACCTATTCTATGGCTACACCTTC. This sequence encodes CASSDLFYGYTF.

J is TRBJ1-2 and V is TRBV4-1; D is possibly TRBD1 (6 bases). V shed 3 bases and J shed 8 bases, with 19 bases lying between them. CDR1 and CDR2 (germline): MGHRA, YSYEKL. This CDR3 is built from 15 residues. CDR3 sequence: CASSQPWGGQRGYTF. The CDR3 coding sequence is TGCGCCAGCAGCCAGCCCTGGGGGGGGCAAAGGGGCTACACCTTC.